The 4 T cell receptor beta chains below come from one sample, sequenced in a study of blood T cell repertoires in COVID-19. Sequenced by immunoSEQ multiplex PCR; TCRdb stores in-frame clones only, minus some. The sample holds about 190,000 clones, 70% to 90% seen once. The sequencing sample was made of peripheral blood. All receptors come from a woman aged 40 to 49 who had recovered from COVID-19.

The V gene is TRBV12-3 or TRBV12-4, the J gene TRBJ1-3; no clear D gene. The germline V and J ends were trimmed by 2 bases and 4 bases, with 6 bases remaining between them. This CDR3 is built from 13 residues. The CDR3 sequence is CASSLLEGNTIYF. The CDR3 DNA follows: TGTGCCAGCAGTTTATTAGAAGGAAACACCATATATTTT.

This clone was detected once. The V call is TRBV7-9, the J call TRBJ2-3; D uncertain. CDR3 length: 14 residues. CDR1 and CDR2 (germline): SEHNR, FQNEAQ (reference sequence). Trimming left V 5 bases short and J 4 bases short, with 13 bases between. CDR3 amino acids: CASSNQYSPDTQYF. The CDR3 DNA is TGTGCCAGCAGCAACCAATACAGCCCAGATACGCAGTATTTT.

V usage is TRBV4-1 and J usage is TRBJ2-5; TRBD2 matches 9 bases. Losses at the gene ends were 0 bases for V and 5 bases for J; bases not matched to a gene: 7. Germline CDR1 is MGHRA and CDR2 is YSYEKL. The CDR3 consists of 16 residues. CDR3 protein: CASSQDRASGRETQYF. CDR3 in DNA: TGCGCCAGCAGCCAAGATAGGGCCAGCGGGAGGGAGACCCAGTACTTC.

The chain has TRBV12-5 and TRBJ1-2, with 9 nucleotides matching TRBD1. This CDR3 has 15 residues. Trimming cost V 0 bases and J 8 bases; bases outside gene matches: 7. Germline V gene sequence: CDR1 LGHNT, CDR2 FRNRAP. CDR3: CASGLVLRDRGGYTF. In nucleotides, the CDR3 is TGTGCTAGTGGTTTGGTACTTCGAGACAGGGGGGGCTACACCTTC.